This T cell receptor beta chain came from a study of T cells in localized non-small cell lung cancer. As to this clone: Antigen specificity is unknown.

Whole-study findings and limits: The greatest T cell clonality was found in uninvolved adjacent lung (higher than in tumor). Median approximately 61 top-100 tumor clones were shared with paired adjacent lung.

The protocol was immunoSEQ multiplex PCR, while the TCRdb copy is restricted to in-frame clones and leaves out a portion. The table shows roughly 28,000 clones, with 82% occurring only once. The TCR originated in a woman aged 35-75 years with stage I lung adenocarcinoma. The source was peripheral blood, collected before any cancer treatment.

CDR3 sequence (DNA): TGTGCCAGTAATGAGGGACGGGGTTTCAATGAGCAGTTCTTC. Translation gives CASNEGRGFNEQFF. This sequence joins TRBV19 and TRBJ2-1; D is possibly TRBD1 or TRBD2 (5 bases each). V shed 7 bases and J shed 6 bases, with 16 bases lying between them. The germline gives CDR1 LNHDA, CDR2 SQIVND (reference sequence). The CDR3 runs to 14 residues.